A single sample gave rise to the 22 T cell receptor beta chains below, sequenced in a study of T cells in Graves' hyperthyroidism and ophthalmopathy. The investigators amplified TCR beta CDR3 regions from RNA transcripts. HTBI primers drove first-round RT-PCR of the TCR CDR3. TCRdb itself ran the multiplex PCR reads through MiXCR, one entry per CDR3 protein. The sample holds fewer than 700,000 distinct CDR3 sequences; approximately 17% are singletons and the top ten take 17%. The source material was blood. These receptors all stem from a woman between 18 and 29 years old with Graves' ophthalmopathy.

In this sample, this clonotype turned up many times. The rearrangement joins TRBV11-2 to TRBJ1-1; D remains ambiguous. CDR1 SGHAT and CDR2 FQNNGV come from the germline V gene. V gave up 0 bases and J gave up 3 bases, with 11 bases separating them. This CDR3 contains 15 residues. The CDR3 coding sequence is TGTGCCAGCAGCTTAGATAATGTGAGAGACACTGAAGCTTTCTTT. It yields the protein CASSLDNVRDTEAFF.

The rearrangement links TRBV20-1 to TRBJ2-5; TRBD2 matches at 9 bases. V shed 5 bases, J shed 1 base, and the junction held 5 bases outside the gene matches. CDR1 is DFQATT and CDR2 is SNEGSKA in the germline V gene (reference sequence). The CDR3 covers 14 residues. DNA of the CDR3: TGCAGTGCTTTGGGTAGCGGGGGCCAAGAGACCCAGTACTTC. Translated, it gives CSALGSGGQETQYF.

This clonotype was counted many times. The DNA for the CDR3 is TGTGCCAGCAGACGGCACTCGAACACCGGGGAGCTGTTTTTT. Its protein is CASRRHSNTGELFF. The V call is TRBV6-1, the J call TRBJ2-2; D gene uncertain. Germline V gene sequence: CDR1 MNHNS, CDR2 SASEGT. V gave up 6 bases and J gave up 0 bases, with 8 bases separating them. The CDR3 is 14 amino acids.

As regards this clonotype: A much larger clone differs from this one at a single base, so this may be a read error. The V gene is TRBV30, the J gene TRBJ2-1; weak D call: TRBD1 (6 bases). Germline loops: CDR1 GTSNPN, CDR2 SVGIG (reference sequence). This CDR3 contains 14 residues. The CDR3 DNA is TGTGCCTGTTCGACAGGATTCGGGACCAATGAGCAGTCCTTC. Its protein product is CACSTGFGTNEQSF.

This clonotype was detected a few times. The CDR3 sequence is CASRQNRYGYTF. The CDR3 nucleotides are TGCGCCAGTCGACAGAACCGGTATGGCTACACCTTC. The chain combines TRBV10-2 with TRBJ1-2; D might be TRBD1 (5 bases). There are 12 residues in the CDR3. Trimming took 9 bases from V and 5 from J, leaving 13 bases between them. The germline gives CDR1 WSHSY, CDR2 SAAADI.

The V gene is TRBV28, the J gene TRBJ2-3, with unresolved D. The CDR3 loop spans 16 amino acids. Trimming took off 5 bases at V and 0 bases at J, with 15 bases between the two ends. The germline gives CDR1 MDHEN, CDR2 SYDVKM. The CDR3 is CASSPWVGSSTDTQYF. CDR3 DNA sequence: TGTGCCAGCAGTCCTTGGGTGGGATCTAGCACAGATACGCAGTATTTT.

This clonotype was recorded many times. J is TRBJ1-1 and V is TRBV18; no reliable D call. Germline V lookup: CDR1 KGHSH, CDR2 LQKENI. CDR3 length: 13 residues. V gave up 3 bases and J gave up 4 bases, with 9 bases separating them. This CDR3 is CASSPTSGTEAFF. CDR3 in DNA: TGTGCCAGCTCACCCACCTCGGGCACTGAAGCTTTCTTT.

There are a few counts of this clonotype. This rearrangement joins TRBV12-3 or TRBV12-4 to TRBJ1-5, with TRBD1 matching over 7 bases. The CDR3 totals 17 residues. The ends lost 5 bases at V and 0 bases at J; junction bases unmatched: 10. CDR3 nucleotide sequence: TGTGCCAGCAGTCTGCCGGGACAGCCAGATAGCAATCAGCCCCAGCATTTT. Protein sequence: CASSLPGQPDSNQPQHF.

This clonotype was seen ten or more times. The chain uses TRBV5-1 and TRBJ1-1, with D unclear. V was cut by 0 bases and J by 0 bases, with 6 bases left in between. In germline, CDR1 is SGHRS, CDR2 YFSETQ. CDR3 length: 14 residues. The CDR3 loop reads CASSLVHVNTEAFF. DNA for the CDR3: TGCGCCAGCAGCTTGGTACACGTGAACACTGAAGCTTTCTTT.

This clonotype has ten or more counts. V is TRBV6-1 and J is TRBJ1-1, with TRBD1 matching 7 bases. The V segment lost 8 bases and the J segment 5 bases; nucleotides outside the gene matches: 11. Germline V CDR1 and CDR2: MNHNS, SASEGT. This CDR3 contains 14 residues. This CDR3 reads CASVDRARSTEAFF. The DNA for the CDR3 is TGTGCCAGCGTAGACAGGGCTCGGAGTACTGAAGCTTTCTTT.

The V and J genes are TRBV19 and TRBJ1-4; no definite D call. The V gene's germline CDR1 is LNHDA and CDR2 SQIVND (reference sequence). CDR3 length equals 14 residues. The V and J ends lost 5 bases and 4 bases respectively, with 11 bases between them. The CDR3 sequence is CASSYGRINEKLFF. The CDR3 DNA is TGTGCCAGTAGTTATGGACGCATTAATGAAAAACTGTTTTTT.

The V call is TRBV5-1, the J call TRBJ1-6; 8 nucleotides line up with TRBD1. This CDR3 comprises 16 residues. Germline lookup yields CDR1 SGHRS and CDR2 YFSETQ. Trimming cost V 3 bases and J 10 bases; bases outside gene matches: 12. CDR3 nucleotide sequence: TGCGCCAGCAGCTATTACCTACAGGGGGTCGTGTCACCCCTCCACTTT. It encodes CASSYYLQGVVSPLHF.

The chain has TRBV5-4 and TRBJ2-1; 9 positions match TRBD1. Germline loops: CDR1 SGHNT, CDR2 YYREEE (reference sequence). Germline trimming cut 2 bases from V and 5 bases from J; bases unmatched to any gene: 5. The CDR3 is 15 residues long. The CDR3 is CASSLIGQGHNEQFF. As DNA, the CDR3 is TGTGCCAGCAGCTTAATTGGACAGGGGCACAATGAGCAGTTCTTC.

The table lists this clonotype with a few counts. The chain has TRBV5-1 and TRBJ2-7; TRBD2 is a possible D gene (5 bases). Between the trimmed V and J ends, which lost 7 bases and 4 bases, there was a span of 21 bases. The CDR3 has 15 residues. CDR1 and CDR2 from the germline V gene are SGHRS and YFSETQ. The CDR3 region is CASRDTARPPYEQYF. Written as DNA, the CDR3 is TGCGCCAGCCGGGATACAGCGCGACCCCCGTACGAGCAGTACTTC.

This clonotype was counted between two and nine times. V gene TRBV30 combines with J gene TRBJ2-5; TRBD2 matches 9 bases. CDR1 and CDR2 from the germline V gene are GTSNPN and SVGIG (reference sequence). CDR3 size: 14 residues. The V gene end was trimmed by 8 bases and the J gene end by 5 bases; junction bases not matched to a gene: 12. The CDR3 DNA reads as TGTGCCCTGGAGAGCGGGGGGCGGCGGGAGACCCAGTACTTC. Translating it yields CALESGGRRETQYF. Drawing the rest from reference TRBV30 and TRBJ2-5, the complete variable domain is SQTIHQWPATLVQPVGSPLSLECTVEGTSNPNLYWYRQAAGRGLQLLFYSVGIGQISSEVPQNLSASRPQDRQFILSSKKLLLSDSGFYLCALESGGRRETQYFGPGTRLLVL.

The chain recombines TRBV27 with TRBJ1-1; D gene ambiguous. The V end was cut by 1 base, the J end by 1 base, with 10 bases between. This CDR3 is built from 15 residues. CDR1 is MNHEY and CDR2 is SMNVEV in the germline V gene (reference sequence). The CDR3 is CASSLFRAPNTEAFF. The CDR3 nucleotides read TGTGCCAGCAGTTTATTCCGGGCCCCGAACACTGAAGCTTTCTTT.

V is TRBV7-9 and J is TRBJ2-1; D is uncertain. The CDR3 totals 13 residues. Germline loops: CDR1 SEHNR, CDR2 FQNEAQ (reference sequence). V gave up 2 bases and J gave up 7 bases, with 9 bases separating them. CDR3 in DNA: TGTGCCAGCAGCTTAACAAAGGAAAATGAGCAGTTCTTC. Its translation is CASSLTKENEQFF.

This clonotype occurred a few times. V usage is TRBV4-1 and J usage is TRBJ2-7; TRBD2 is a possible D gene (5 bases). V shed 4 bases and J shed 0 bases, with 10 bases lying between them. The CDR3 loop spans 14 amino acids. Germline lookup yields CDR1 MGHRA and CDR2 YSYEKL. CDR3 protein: CASSRRGLSYEQYF. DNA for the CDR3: TGCGCCAGCAGCCGGCGCGGGCTCTCCTACGAGCAGTACTTC.

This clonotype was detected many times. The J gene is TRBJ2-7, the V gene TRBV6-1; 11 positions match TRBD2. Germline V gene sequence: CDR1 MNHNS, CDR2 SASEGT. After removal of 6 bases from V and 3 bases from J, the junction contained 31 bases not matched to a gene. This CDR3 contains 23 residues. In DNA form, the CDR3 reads TGTGCCAGCAGACCCACTCTAGGGGGGCCTCGGCTAGCGGGAGGAACCCAAAGCTACGAGCAGTACTTC. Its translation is CASRPTLGGPRLAGGTQSYEQYF.

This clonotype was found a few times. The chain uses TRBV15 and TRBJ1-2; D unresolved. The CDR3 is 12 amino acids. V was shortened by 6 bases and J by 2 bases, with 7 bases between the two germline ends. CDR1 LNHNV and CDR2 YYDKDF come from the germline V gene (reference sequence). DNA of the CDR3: TGTGCCACCAGGGGCCCAAACTATGGCTACACCTTC. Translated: CATRGPNYGYTF.

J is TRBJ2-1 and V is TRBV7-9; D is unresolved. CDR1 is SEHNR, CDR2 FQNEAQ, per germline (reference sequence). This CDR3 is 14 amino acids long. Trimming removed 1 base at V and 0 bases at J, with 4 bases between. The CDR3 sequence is CASSLETSYNEQFF. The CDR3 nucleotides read TGTGCCAGCAGCTTAGAGACCTCCTACAATGAGCAGTTCTTC.

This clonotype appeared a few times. Here the CDR3 DNA reads TGTGCCAGCACCCCCGGCCGCCGCTCTGGAAACACCATATATTTT. Protein product: CASTPGRRSGNTIYF. The rearrangement joins TRBV28 to TRBJ1-3, with unresolved D. Germline V gene lookup returns CDR1 MDHEN and CDR2 SYDVKM. V shed 7 bases and J shed 0 bases, with 13 bases lying between them. The CDR3 extends over 15 amino acids. The entire variable domain, with the rest obtained from reference TRBV28 and TRBJ1-3, is as follows: DVKVTQSSRYLVKRTGEKVFLECVQDMDHENMFWYRQDPGLGLRLIYFSYDVKMKEKGDIPEGYSVSREKKERFSLILESASTNQTSMYLCASTPGRRSGNTIYFGEGSWLTVV.